The 25 T cell receptor beta chains below all came from one sample that was sequenced in a study of identifying expanded T cells in peripheral blood. Libraries were prepared by immunoSEQ multiplex PCR; TCRdb keeps only in-frame clonotypes and omits some of them. The sample lists under 150,000 clones, around nine tenths occurring once. The sample comprised blood. These receptors came from a person aged 18-70 years in good health.

The chain employs TRBV7-9 and TRBJ2-1, with 9 bases matching TRBD2. The germline gives CDR1 SEHNR, CDR2 FQNEAQ (reference sequence). Trimming took 5 bases from V and 1 from J; bases not matched to a gene: 12. This CDR3 has 18 amino acids. CDR3 nucleotides: TGTGCCAGCAGCGACGGTTTCAGCGGGGGGTTGTCCTACAATGAGCAGTTCTTC. This encodes CASSDGFSGGLSYNEQFF.

The chain links TRBV2 to TRBJ2-3; D uncertain. Trimming cost V 2 bases and J 2 bases, with 11 bases left between them. Germline loops: CDR1 SNHLY, CDR2 FYNNEI. This CDR3 has 15 residues. CDR3 nucleotide sequence: TGTGCCAGCAGTGAATCGGCAGCGAACACAGATACGCAGTATTTT. Translated: CASSESAANTDTQYF.

This clone has only a few counts. V is TRBV10-1 and J is TRBJ2-3; 8 bases match TRBD2. This CDR3 comprises 15 residues. CDR1 is WNHNN and CDR2 is SYGVQD in the germline V gene (reference sequence). Unmatched junction bases numbered 7, after V lost 2 bases and J lost 6 bases. The DNA of the CDR3 is TGCGCCAGCAGTGAGAAAGGCGGGGGGACGGATACGCAGTATTTT. It yields the protein CASSEKGGGTDTQYF.

The chain employs TRBV5-1 and TRBJ2-7, with TRBD2 matching over 10 bases. The CDR3 consists of 14 residues. Trimming cost V 8 bases and J 1 base; bases outside gene matches: 6. The germline CDR1 and CDR2 sequences are SGHRS and YFSETQ. The CDR3 loop is CASRAGGISYEQYF. The CDR3 nucleotides read TGCGCCAGTCGAGCGGGAGGGATTTCCTACGAGCAGTACTTC.

The CDR3 sequence: CASSIGSAASETQYF. Written as DNA, the CDR3 is TGTGCCAGTAGTATAGGTTCGGCGGCCTCAGAGACCCAGTACTTC. The gene calls are TRBV19 and TRBJ2-5; unclear D gene. Germline CDR1 LNHDA, CDR2 SQIVND (reference sequence). V dropped 1 base and J dropped 4 bases, with 13 bases sitting between them. The CDR3 runs 15 residues. The entire variable domain, with the rest obtained from reference TRBV19 and TRBJ2-5, is as follows: DGGITQSPKYLFRKEGQNVTLSCEQNLNHDAMYWYRQDPGQGLRLIYYSQIVNDFQKGDIAEGYSVSREKKESFPLTVTSAQKNPTAFYLCASSIGSAASETQYFGPGTRLLVL.

The V call is TRBV28, the J call TRBJ2-1, with D possibly being TRBD1 (6 bases). Trimming removed 7 bases at V and 2 bases at J, with 9 bases between. The CDR3 has 13 amino acids. Germline loops: CDR1 MDHEN, CDR2 SYDVKM. CDR3 DNA sequence: TGTGCCAGCACCTGGGGGCCCTACAATGAGCAGTTCTTC. Translated, it gives CASTWGPYNEQFF.

The chain couples TRBV29-1 to TRBJ1-2; 9 bases map to TRBD1. V trimming: 5 bases; J trimming: 0 bases; junction bases outside the gene matches: 13. The CDR3 totals 17 residues. In germline, CDR1 is SQVTM, CDR2 ANQGSEA. CDR3 protein: CSVRSGTGPLSNYGYTF. In DNA form, the CDR3 reads TGCAGCGTTAGATCCGGGACAGGGCCCCTCTCTAACTATGGCTACACCTTC. The full variable domain, its missing parts supplied by reference TRBV29-1 and TRBJ1-2, is SAVISQKPSRDICQRGTSLTIQCQVDSQVTMMFWYRQQPGQSLTLIATANQGSEATYESGFVIDKFPISRPNLTFSTLTVSNMSPEDSSIYLCSVRSGTGPLSNYGYTFGSGTRLTVV.

CDR3 nucleotides: TGTGCCAGCTCACCCGATGGGGATACGCAGTATTTT. This gives the protein CASSPDGDTQYF. This chain uses TRBV18 with TRBJ2-3; D unclear. V dropped 3 bases and J dropped 6 bases, with 7 bases sitting between them. Germline V gene lookup returns CDR1 KGHSH and CDR2 LQKENI. This CDR3 is 12 amino acids long.

The V gene is TRBV4-3, the J gene TRBJ2-5, with D possibly being TRBD2 (6 bases). V lost 3 bases and J lost 4, with 15 bases in between. The CDR3 loop spans 15 amino acids. In germline, CDR1 is LGHNA, CDR2 YSLEER. The CDR3 DNA reads TGCGCCAGCAGCCACTTAAACGGGGGTTTAGAGACCCAGTACTTC. Protein sequence: CASSHLNGGLETQYF.

V usage is TRBV19 and J usage is TRBJ1-1; D is undetermined. Germline loops: CDR1 LNHDA, CDR2 SQIVND (reference sequence). The V end lost 0 bases, the J end lost 1 base, and 0 bases lay between the germline ends. CDR3 length: 12 residues. CDR3 coding DNA: TGTGCCAGTAGTATAGAGAACACTGAAGCTTTCTTT. Its translation is CASSIENTEAFF.

The CDR3: CASSYSSPRNTEAFF. The CDR3 DNA reads TGTGCCAGCAGTTACTCGAGTCCCAGGAACACTGAAGCTTTCTTT. V is TRBV6-6 and J is TRBJ1-1; D not certain. Trimming stripped 0 bases from V and 1 base from J, with 9 bases between. Germline assignment: CDR1 MNHNY and CDR2 SVGAGI (reference sequence). The CDR3 sequence is 15 residues long.

This chain joins TRBV2 and TRBJ2-1, with 8 bases identical to TRBD1. CDR3 length equals 16 residues. Germline trimming cut 8 bases from V and 4 bases from J; bases unmatched to any gene: 13. CDR1 is SNHLY, CDR2 FYNNEI, per germline. DNA for the CDR3: TGTGCCAGCCGGTGGAGGTCAGGGGGCTTATACAATGAGCAGTTCTTC. It translates to CASRWRSGGLYNEQFF.

This clone was seen many times. The chain joins TRBV6-1 to TRBJ2-7, with D possibly TRBD1 on 5 matching bases. CDR3 length: 13 residues. CDR1 and CDR2 (germline): MNHNS, SASEGT. Deletions cut 0 bases from V and 3 bases from J, with 6 bases between. The CDR3 loop is CASSEATVYEQYF. CDR3 sequence (DNA): TGTGCCAGCAGTGAAGCGACAGTCTACGAGCAGTACTTC.

The CDR3 protein is CASSQADRADGYTF. CDR3 bases: TGCGCCAGCAGCCAAGCGGACAGGGCGGATGGCTACACCTTC. The rearrangement links TRBV4-1 to TRBJ1-2, with 8 bases fitting TRBD1. The junction had 4 bases not matched to a gene; V was cut back by 1 base and J by 6 bases. CDR3 size: 14 residues. Germline CDR1 is MGHRA and CDR2 is YSYEKL.

The V gene is TRBV4-1, the J gene TRBJ2-7, with 9 bases aligning to TRBD1. With 2 bases clipped from V and 5 bases from J, the junction kept 7 bases outside the gene matches. Germline loops: CDR1 MGHRA, CDR2 YSYEKL. This CDR3 is 15 amino acids long. The CDR3 is CASSQPGTGSHEQYF. As DNA, the CDR3 is TGCGCCAGCAGCCAACCCGGGACAGGGTCTCACGAGCAGTACTTC.

The V call is TRBV6-5, the J call TRBJ1-2; D is perhaps TRBD1 (6 bases). Germline V gives CDR1 MNHEY, CDR2 SVGAGI. Trimming cost V 0 bases and J 7 bases, with 18 bases left between them. This CDR3 has 16 amino acids. CDR3: CASSYSFTGGGRGYTF. The CDR3, as DNA: TGTGCCAGCAGTTACTCGTTTACTGGCGGGGGGCGTGGCTACACCTTC.

The chain uses TRBV19 and TRBJ1-1, with D perhaps matching TRBD1 (6 bases). Germline assignment: CDR1 LNHDA and CDR2 SQIVND (reference sequence). V was pared by 3 bases and J by 4 bases, with 9 bases between. The CDR3 contains 13 residues. CDR3 coding DNA: TGTGCCAGTAGTATTGCCAGGGGCACTGAAGCTTTCTTT. Its protein is CASSIARGTEAFF. The whole variable domain, filled in from reference TRBV19 and TRBJ1-1, reads DGGITQSPKYLFRKEGQNVTLSCEQNLNHDAMYWYRQDPGQGLRLIYYSQIVNDFQKGDIAEGYSVSREKKESFPLTVTSAQKNPTAFYLCASSIARGTEAFFGQGTRLTVV.

This clone occurred once. The rearrangement links TRBV5-1 to TRBJ1-2; 10 bases fit TRBD1. The V segment lost 4 bases and the J segment 4 bases; nucleotides outside the gene matches: 10. This CDR3 region has 16 residues. CDR1 SGHRS and CDR2 YFSETQ come from the germline V gene. CDR3 sequence: CASSHHRTGGIYGYTF. For the CDR3, the DNA is TGCGCCAGCAGCCATCACAGGACAGGGGGAATCTATGGCTACACCTTC.

This chain connects TRBV23-1 to TRBJ1-2; D uncertain. TRBV23-1 is noted as an ORF with a role that remains uncertain. Trimming cost V 4 bases and J 0 bases, with 9 bases left between them. The CDR3 spans 14 residues. The chain's CDR3 is CASSLQTPNYGYTF. CDR3 nucleotides: TGCGCCAGCAGTCTTCAGACGCCTAACTATGGCTACACCTTC.

This CDR3 is CASSHGGRDIQYF. CDR3 DNA: TGTGCCAGCAGCCATGGAGGACGGGACATTCAGTACTTC. The rearrangement uses TRBV14 and TRBJ2-4; tentative D call: TRBD2 (5 bases). The CDR3 sequence is 13 residues long. The ends were cut back, 3 bases at V and 8 bases at J, with 11 bases in the middle. The germline gives CDR1 SGHDN, CDR2 FVKESK. Combining the CDR3 with reference TRBV14 and TRBJ2-4 gives the whole variable domain EAGVTQFPSHSVIEKGQTVTLRCDPISGHDNLYWYRRVMGKEIKFLLHFVKESKQDESGMPNNRFLAERTGGTYSTLKVQPAELEDSGVYFCASSHGGRDIQYFGAGTRLSVL.

The rearrangement uses TRBV19 and TRBJ1-2; 7 bases agree with TRBD1. The V gene end was trimmed by 6 bases and the J gene end by 7 bases; junction bases not matched to a gene: 5. In germline, CDR1 is LNHDA, CDR2 SQIVND (reference sequence). The CDR3 length is 12 residues. The CDR3 sequence is CASRRQGGGYTF. Written as DNA, the CDR3 is TGTGCCAGTAGGCGACAGGGAGGTGGCTACACCTTC. Complete variable domain (other parts from reference TRBV19 and TRBJ1-2): DGGITQSPKYLFRKEGQNVTLSCEQNLNHDAMYWYRQDPGQGLRLIYYSQIVNDFQKGDIAEGYSVSREKKESFPLTVTSAQKNPTAFYLCASRRQGGGYTFGSGTRLTVV.

V gene TRBV27 combines with J gene TRBJ2-3; D gene unclear. V was pared by 5 bases and J by 2 bases, with 20 bases between. Germline CDR1 reads MNHEY; CDR2 reads SMNVEV (reference sequence). This CDR3 has 17 residues. The CDR3 region has the DNA TGTGCCAGCAGTCCTCGGACCCCTCTAGATACCACAGATACGCAGTATTTT. As protein: CASSPRTPLDTTDTQYF.

V usage is TRBV6-5 and J usage is TRBJ2-7; possibly TRBD1 for D (6 bases). CDR3 length: 14 amino acids. The germline V and J ends were trimmed by 5 bases and 5 bases, with 16 bases remaining between them. From germline, CDR1 is MNHEY and CDR2 SVGAGI. In DNA form, the CDR3 reads TGTGCCAGCAGTCGAAACCTAGGACAGAACGAGCAGTACTTC. Protein product: CASSRNLGQNEQYF.

The rearrangement links TRBV28 to TRBJ2-3; D call uncertain. In germline, CDR1 is MDHEN, CDR2 SYDVKM. Trimming removed 2 bases from V and 6 bases from J, with 3 bases in between. The CDR3 length is 11 residues. CDR3 coding DNA: TGTGCCAGCAGTTTAGTGGATACGCAGTATTTT. Translating it yields CASSLVDTQYF.

The gene calls are TRBV7-2 and TRBJ2-7, with D uncertain. Germline loops: CDR1 SGHTA, CDR2 FQGNSA. Trimming pared 8 bases from V and 5 bases from J, leaving 10 bases between. This CDR3 has 11 amino acids. The CDR3 loop reads CASRLWNEQYF. CDR3 nucleotide sequence: TGTGCCAGCCGTTTATGGAACGAGCAGTACTTC.